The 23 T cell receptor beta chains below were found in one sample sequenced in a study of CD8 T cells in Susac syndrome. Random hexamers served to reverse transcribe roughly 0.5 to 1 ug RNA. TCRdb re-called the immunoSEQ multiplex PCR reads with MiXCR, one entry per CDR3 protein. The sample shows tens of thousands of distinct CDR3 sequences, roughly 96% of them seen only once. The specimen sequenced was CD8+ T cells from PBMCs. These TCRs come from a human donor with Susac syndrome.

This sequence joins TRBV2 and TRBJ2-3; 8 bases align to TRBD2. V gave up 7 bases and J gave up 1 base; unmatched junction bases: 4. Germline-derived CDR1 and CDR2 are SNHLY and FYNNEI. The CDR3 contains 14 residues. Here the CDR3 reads CASKEAGGTDTQYF. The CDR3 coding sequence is TGTGCCAGCAAGGAAGCGGGAGGCACAGATACGCAGTATTTT.

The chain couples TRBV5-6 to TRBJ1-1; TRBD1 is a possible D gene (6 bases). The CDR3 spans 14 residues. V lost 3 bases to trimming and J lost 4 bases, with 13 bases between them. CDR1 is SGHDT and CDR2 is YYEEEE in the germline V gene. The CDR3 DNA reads TGTGCCAGCAGCTGGGGGGGCTCGACCACTGAAGCTTTCTTT. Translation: CASSWGGSTTEAFF. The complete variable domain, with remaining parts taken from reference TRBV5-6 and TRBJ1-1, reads DAGVTQSPTHLIKTRGQQVTLRCSPKSGHDTVSWYQQALGQGPQFIFQYYEEEERQRGNFPDRFSGHQFPNYSSELNVNALLLGDSALYLCASSWGGSTTEAFFGQGTRLTVV.

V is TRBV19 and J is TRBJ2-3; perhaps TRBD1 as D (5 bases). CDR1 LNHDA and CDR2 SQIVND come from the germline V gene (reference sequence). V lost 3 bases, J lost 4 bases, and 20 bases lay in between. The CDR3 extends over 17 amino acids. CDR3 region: CASSIFFRSDIADTQYF. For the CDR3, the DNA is TGTGCCAGTAGTATTTTCTTCCGGTCGGACATCGCAGATACGCAGTATTTT.

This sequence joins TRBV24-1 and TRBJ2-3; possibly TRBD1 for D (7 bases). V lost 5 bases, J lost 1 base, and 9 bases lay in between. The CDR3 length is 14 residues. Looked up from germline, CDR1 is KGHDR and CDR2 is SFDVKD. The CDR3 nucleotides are TGTGCCACCAGTGTCAGGGGGGGCACAGATACGCAGTATTTT. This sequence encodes CATSVRGGTDTQYF.

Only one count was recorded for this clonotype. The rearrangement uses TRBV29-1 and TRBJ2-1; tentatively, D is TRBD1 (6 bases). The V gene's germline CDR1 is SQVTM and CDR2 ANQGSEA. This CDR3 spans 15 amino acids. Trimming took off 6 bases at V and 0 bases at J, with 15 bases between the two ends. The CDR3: CSVRRQENSYNEQFF. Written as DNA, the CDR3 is TGCAGCGTGAGACGACAGGAAAACTCCTACAATGAGCAGTTCTTC.

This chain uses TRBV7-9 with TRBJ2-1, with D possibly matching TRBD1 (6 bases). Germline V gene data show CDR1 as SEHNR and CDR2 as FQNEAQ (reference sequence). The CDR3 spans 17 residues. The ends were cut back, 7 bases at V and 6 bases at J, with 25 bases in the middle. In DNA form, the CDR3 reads TGTGCCAGCACCCCCTTGTCTCGGGACAAGGAGTCCAATGAGCAGTTCTTC. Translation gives CASTPLSRDKESNEQFF.

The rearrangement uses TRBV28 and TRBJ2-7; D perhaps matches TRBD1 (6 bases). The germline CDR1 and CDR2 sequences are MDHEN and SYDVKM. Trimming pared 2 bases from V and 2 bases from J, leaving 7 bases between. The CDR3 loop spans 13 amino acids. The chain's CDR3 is CASSLNRAYEQYF. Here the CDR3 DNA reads TGTGCCAGCAGTTTAAACAGGGCCTACGAGCAGTACTTC.

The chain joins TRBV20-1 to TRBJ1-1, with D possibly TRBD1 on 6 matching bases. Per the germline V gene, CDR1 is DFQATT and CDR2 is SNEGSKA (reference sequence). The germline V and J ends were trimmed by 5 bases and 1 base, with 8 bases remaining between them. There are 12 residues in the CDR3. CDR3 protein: CSALTGNTEAFF. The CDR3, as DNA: TGCAGTGCTTTGACAGGGAACACTGAAGCTTTCTTT.

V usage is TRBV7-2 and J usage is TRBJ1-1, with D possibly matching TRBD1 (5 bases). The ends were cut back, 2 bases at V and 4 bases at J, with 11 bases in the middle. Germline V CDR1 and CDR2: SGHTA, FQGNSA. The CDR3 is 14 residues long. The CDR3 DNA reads TGTGCCAGCAGCTTAAATCCGGGGGGCACTGAAGCTTTCTTT. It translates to CASSLNPGGTEAFF.

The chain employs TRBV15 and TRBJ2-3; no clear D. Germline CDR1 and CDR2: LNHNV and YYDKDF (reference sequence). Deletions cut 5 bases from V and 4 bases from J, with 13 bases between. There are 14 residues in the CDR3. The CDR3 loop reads CATSLIDRPDTQYF. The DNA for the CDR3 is TGTGCCACCAGCCTAATAGACCGGCCAGATACGCAGTATTTT.

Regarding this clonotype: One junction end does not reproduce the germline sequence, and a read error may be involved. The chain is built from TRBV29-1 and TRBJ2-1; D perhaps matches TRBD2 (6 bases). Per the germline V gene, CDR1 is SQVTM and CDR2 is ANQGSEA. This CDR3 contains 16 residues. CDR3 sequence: CSVEVVERVPYNEQFF. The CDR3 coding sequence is TGCAGCGTGGAAGTGGTGGAGCGGGTACCCTACAATGAGCAGTTCTTC.

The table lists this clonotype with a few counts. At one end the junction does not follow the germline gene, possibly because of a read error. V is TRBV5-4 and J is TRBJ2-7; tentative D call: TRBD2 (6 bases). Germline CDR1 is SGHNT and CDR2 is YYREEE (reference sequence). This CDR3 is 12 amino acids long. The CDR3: CASSLGGDEQYF. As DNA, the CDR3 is TGTGCCAGCAGTTTGGGGGGTGACGAGCAGTACTTC.

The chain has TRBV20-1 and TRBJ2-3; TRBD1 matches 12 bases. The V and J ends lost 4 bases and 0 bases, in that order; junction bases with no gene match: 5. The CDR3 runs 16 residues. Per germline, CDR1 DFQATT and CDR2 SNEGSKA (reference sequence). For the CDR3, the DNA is TGCAGTGCTACTCCCGGGACAGGGGGCAGCACAGATACGCAGTATTTT. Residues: CSATPGTGGSTDTQYF.

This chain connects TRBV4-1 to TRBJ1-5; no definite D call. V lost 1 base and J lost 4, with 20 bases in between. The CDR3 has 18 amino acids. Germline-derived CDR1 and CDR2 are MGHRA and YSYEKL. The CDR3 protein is CASSQVPGRVTENQPQHF. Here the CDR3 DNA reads TGCGCCAGCAGCCAAGTTCCGGGGAGGGTAACGGAAAATCAGCCCCAGCATTTT.

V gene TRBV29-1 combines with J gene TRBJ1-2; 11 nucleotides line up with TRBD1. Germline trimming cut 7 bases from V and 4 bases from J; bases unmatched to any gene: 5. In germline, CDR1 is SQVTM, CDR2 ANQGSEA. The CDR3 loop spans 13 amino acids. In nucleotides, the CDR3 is TGCAGCGCCCGGACAGGGGGCGGCTATGGCTACACCTTC. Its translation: CSARTGGGYGYTF.

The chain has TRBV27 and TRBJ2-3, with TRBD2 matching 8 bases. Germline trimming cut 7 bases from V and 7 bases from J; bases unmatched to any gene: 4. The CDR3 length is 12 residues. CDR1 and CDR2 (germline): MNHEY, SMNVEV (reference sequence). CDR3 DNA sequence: TGTGCCAGCACCGGGGGGGCAAATACGCAGTATTTT. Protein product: CASTGGANTQYF.

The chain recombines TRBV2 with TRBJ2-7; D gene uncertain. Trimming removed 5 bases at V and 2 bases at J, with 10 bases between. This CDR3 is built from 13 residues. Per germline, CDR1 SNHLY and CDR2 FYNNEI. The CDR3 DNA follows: TGTGCCAGCAGTTTAACTACCGCCTACGAGCAGTACGTC. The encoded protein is CASSLTTAYEQYV.

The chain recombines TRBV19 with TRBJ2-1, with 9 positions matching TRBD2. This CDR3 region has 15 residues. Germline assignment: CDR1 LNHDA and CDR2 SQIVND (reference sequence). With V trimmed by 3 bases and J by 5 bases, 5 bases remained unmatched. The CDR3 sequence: CASSIGSGGNNEQFF. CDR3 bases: TGTGCCAGTAGTATTGGCAGCGGGGGGAACAATGAGCAGTTCTTC.

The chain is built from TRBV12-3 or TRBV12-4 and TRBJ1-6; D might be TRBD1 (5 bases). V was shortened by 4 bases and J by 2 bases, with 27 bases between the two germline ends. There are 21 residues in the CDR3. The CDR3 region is CASSSTPGLGYSVPYNSPLHF. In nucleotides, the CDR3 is TGTGCCAGCAGTTCTACACCGGGACTAGGGTATTCCGTGCCCTATAATTCACCCCTCCACTTT.

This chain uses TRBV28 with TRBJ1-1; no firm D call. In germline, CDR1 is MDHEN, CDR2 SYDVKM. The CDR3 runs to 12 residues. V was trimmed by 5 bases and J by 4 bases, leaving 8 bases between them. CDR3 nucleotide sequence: TGTGCCAGCAGTCCCACTTTCACTGAAGCTTTCTTT. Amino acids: CASSPTFTEAFF. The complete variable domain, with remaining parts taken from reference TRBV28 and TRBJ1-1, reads DVKVTQSSRYLVKRTGEKVFLECVQDMDHENMFWYRQDPGLGLRLIYFSYDVKMKEKGDIPEGYSVSREKKERFSLILESASTNQTSMYLCASSPTFTEAFFGQGTRLTVV.

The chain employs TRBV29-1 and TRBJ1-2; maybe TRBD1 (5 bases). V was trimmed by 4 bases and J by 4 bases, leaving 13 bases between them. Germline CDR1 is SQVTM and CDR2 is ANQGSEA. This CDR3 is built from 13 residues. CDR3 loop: CSVVFREGYGYTF. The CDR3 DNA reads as TGCAGCGTTGTGTTCAGGGAGGGCTATGGCTACACCTTC.

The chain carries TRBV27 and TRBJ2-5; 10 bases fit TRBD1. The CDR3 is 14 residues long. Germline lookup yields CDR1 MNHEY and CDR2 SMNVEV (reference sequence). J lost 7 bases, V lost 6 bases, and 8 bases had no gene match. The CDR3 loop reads CASRTRDRGGTQYF. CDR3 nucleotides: TGTGCCAGCAGAACCCGGGACAGGGGAGGGACCCAGTACTTC.

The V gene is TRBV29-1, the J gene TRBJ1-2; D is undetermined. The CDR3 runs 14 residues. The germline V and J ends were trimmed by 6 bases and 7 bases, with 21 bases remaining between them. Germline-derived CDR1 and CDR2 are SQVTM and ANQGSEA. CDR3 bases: TGCAGCGTACCAAGTGAAGAGCGCGACCTTGGCTACACCTTC. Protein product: CSVPSEERDLGYTF.